Sequencing of this T cell receptor (beta chain) was carried out in a study of blood T cell repertoires in COVID-19. As for the study in general: Material from acute and convalescent COVID-19 was sourced from the United States, Italy and Spain. PBMCs, B-cell-depleted T cells, or T cells provided the cDNA or gDNA that made up the material.

The protocol was immunoSEQ multiplex PCR, while the TCRdb copy is restricted to in-frame clones and leaves out a portion. In the table there are about 98,000 clones, roughly 87% of which are singletons. J gave up 8 bases and V 5 bases, and 8 bases lay outside the gene matches. The V gene's germline CDR1 is SGHVS and CDR2 FNYEAQ. This CDR3 is 15 amino acids long. J is TRBJ1-4 and V is TRBV7-6, with 10 bases lining up with TRBD1. This TCR was sampled from a woman in her forties or fifties with COVID-19, enrolled during active disease. The source material was peripheral blood. The CDR3 sequence: CASSQGQGINEKLFF. CDR3 in DNA: TGTGCCAGCAGCCAGGGACAGGGGATAAACGAAAAACTGTTTTTT.